What follows are 8 T cell receptor beta chains derived from one specimen sequenced in a study of B cell selection in AIRE deficiency. Regulatory T cells were sorted as CD4+CD25hiCD127low/negative. The method was immunoSEQ multiplex PCR; TCRdb's version includes in-frame clones alone and lacks a portion of them. The table has about 21,000 clones, about 94% seen once. The sequencing input was Tregs sorted from PBMCs. Receptors originate from a human donor with AIRE deficiency.

This chain joins TRBV6-6 and TRBJ2-1; 14 bases are a match to TRBD2. J gave up 4 bases and V 6 bases, and 5 bases lay outside the gene matches. Germline CDR1 is MNHNY and CDR2 is SVGAGI (reference sequence). The CDR3 consists of 16 residues. CDR3 bases: TGTGCCAGCAGGGGACTAGCGGGAGAATCGTACAATGAGCAGTTCTTC. It translates to CASRGLAGESYNEQFF.

This chain joins TRBV27 and TRBJ1-2; no clear D. From germline, CDR1 is MNHEY and CDR2 SMNVEV (reference sequence). V was trimmed by 5 bases and J by 5 bases, leaving 12 bases between them. The CDR3 consists of 13 residues. The CDR3 protein is CASSPLTQYGYTF. CDR3 bases: TGTGCCAGCAGTCCACTGACCCAATATGGCTACACCTTC.

The chain employs TRBV6-4 and TRBJ2-7; TRBD2 agrees at 14 bases. V trimming: 2 bases; J trimming: 1 base; junction bases outside the gene matches: 13. The CDR3 covers 20 residues. CDR1 and CDR2 (germline): MRHNA, SNTAGT. CDR3 protein: CASSDGGGTSGSAVSYEQYF. Written as DNA, the CDR3 is TGTGCCAGCAGTGACGGGGGGGGGACTAGCGGGAGCGCTGTGTCCTACGAGCAGTACTTC.

The chain employs TRBV6-1 and TRBJ2-3; 14 bases fit TRBD2. This CDR3 comprises 15 residues. The germline V gene encodes CDR1 MNHNS and CDR2 SASEGT. V gave up 6 bases and J gave up 8 bases; unmatched junction bases: 7. The CDR3 loop reads CASRGLAGVRGTQYF. The CDR3 DNA follows: TGTGCCAGCAGGGGACTAGCGGGAGTTAGGGGTACGCAGTATTTT.

The chain couples TRBV28 to TRBJ1-1; D gene uncertain. This CDR3 region has 12 residues. Per germline, CDR1 MDHEN and CDR2 SYDVKM. The germline V and J ends were trimmed by 8 bases and 9 bases, with 16 bases remaining between them. CDR3 region: CASDGGPPQAFF. The CDR3 DNA sequence: TGTGCCAGCGACGGCGGCCCACCTCAAGCTTTCTTT. Filled out from reference TRBV28 and TRBJ1-1, the complete variable domain reads DVKVTQSSRYLVKRTGEKVFLECVQDMDHENMFWYRQDPGLGLRLIYFSYDVKMKEKGDIPEGYSVSREKKERFSLILESASTNQTSMYLCASDGGPPQAFFGQGTRLTVV.

V and J are TRBV18 and TRBJ2-2; no clear D gene. CDR3 length equals 13 residues. Trimming removed 6 bases from V and 6 bases from J, with 11 bases in between. Germline CDR1 KGHSH, CDR2 LQKENI. The CDR3 loop reads CASSQQSPGELFF. In DNA form, the CDR3 reads TGTGCCAGCTCCCAACAATCCCCCGGGGAGCTGTTTTTT.

The gene calls are TRBV7-9 and TRBJ1-2, with no clear D. This CDR3 has 16 residues. Germline assignment: CDR1 SEHNR and CDR2 FQNEAQ (reference sequence). Trimming pared 3 bases from V and 0 bases from J, leaving 14 bases between. The CDR3 loop is CASSFSLRVSNYGYTF. The CDR3 nucleotides are TGTGCCAGCAGCTTTTCATTGCGCGTCTCTAACTATGGCTACACCTTC.

The chain employs TRBV30 and TRBJ2-5, with D unclear. The CDR3 extends over 14 amino acids. V was shortened by 0 bases and J by 6 bases, with 14 bases between the two germline ends. Germline-derived CDR1 and CDR2 are GTSNPN and SVGIG (reference sequence). The CDR3 DNA reads TGTGCCTGGAGTGTAAAGATACGGCTACAGACCCAGTACTTC. Protein product: CAWSVKIRLQTQYF.